These 10 T cell receptor beta chains came from one sample sequenced in a study of Graves' ophthalmopathy and Graves' hyperthyroidism. Amplification of the TCR beta CDR3 regions used RNA transcripts (as template). HTBI primers were used in a first-round RT-PCR, which preceded a second-round multiplex PCR. TCRdb passed the multiplex PCR reads through MiXCR, listing each CDR3 protein once. The repertoire includes about 380,000 distinct CDR3 sequences, 15% of them detected once, and roughly 7% sits in the top ten. Material for sequencing was peripheral blood. These receptors originate from a woman younger than 30 with stable Graves' hyperthyroidism.

The rearrangement links TRBV6-5 to TRBJ1-2; tentatively, D is TRBD1 (6 bases). This CDR3 comprises 14 residues. V lost 7 bases and J 4 bases, leaving 16 bases between the germline ends. Per germline, CDR1 MNHEY and CDR2 SVGAGI. The CDR3 sequence is CASIHSGAVYGYTF. In DNA form, the CDR3 reads TGTGCCAGCATTCACTCGGGGGCCGTCTATGGCTACACCTTC.

This clonotype has at least ten counts. The J gene is TRBJ2-7, the V gene TRBV6-2 or TRBV6-3; D may correspond to TRBD1 or TRBD2 (6 bases each). Looked up from germline, CDR1 is MNHEY and CDR2 is SVGEGT. With 2 bases removed from V and 0 bases from J, the gap between germline ends came to 8 bases. The CDR3 has 14 amino acids. The CDR3 region has the DNA TGTGCCAGCAGTTACGGGGGGCCCTCCTACGAGCAGTACTTC. Translated, it gives CASSYGGPSYEQYF.

Many counts were recorded for this clonotype. The rearrangement joins TRBV15 to TRBJ1-5; D gene ambiguous. The CDR3 spans 15 residues. Trimming left V 0 bases short and J 7 bases short, with 13 bases between. Germline V lookup: CDR1 LNHNV, CDR2 YYDKDF (reference sequence). The CDR3 loop reads CATSRDPGPEQPQHF. Here the CDR3 DNA reads TGTGCCACCAGCAGAGATCCCGGGCCCGAACAGCCCCAGCATTTT.

This clonotype has a count of ten or more. The V and J genes are TRBV11-2 and TRBJ2-7; 8 bases line up with TRBD2. V shed 6 bases, J shed 5 bases, and the junction held 9 bases outside the gene matches. The CDR3 length is 14 residues. Per germline, CDR1 SGHAT and CDR2 FQNNGV. The CDR3 loop reads CASRGRGAGDEQYF. In DNA form, the CDR3 reads TGTGCCAGCAGAGGGCGGGGGGCCGGGGACGAGCAGTACTTC.

This sequence joins TRBV15 and TRBJ2-2; 11 bases are shared with TRBD1. This CDR3 is 18 amino acids long. Germline V gene lookup returns CDR1 LNHNV and CDR2 YYDKDF (reference sequence). J was trimmed by 5 bases and V by 5 bases; bases with no gene match: 13. CDR3 in amino acids: CATSPGTGGQYGTGELFF. CDR3 coding DNA: TGTGCCACCAGCCCCGGGACAGGGGGGCAGTATGGGACCGGGGAGCTGTTTTTT.

This clonotype was recorded at least ten times. The rearrangement links TRBV20-1 to TRBJ1-1, with D hard to call. This CDR3 comprises 14 residues. Germline CDR1 is DFQATT and CDR2 is SNEGSKA (reference sequence). V was trimmed by 3 bases and J by 1 base, leaving 12 bases between them. The CDR3 region is CSARVPGPNTEAFF. CDR3 DNA: TGCAGTGCTAGGGTCCCAGGTCCGAACACTGAAGCTTTCTTT.

At least ten counts were recorded for this clonotype. This sequence joins TRBV6-1 and TRBJ2-4; 15 nucleotides align to TRBD2. CDR3 length equals 16 residues. Trimming cost V 7 bases and J 9 bases; bases outside gene matches: 10. Germline-derived CDR1 and CDR2 are MNHNS and SASEGT. CDR3 in DNA: TGTGCCAGCACCCGGACTAGCGGGGGGGCTCCGGGCATTCAGTACTTC. It encodes CASTRTSGGAPGIQYF.

This clonotype showed up many times. The genes are TRBV12-3 or TRBV12-4 and TRBJ2-2; TRBD2 is a possible D gene (7 bases). The CDR3 runs 17 residues. V was clipped by 3 bases and J by 7 bases, with 21 bases between them. As DNA, the CDR3 is TGTGCCAGCAGTTTCCCACGGGGGGCCCATCCTAACGGGGAGCTGTTTTTT. Residues: CASSFPRGAHPNGELFF.

This rearrangement joins TRBV12-3 or TRBV12-4 to TRBJ2-7, with 8 bases that match TRBD2. The length of the CDR3 is 12 residues. V lost 3 bases to trimming and J lost 6 bases; unmatched junction nucleotides: 1. For the CDR3, the DNA is TGTGCCAGCAGTTTTAGCGGGGCCGAGCAGTACTTC. This gives the protein CASSFSGAEQYF.

The chain couples TRBV12-3 or TRBV12-4 to TRBJ1-5; D is uncertain. CDR3 length: 15 residues. Trimming stripped 3 bases from V and 2 bases from J, with 11 bases between. The CDR3 spells CASSFVGRGNQPQHF. CDR3 in DNA: TGTGCCAGCAGTTTCGTGGGGAGAGGCAATCAGCCCCAGCATTTT.